This is a list of T cell receptor beta chains from one sample in a study of T cell responses to AZD1222 COVID-19 vaccine. The assay was immunoSEQ multiplex PCR, and TCRdb's table has in-frame clones only and misses some. The sample lists some 170,000 clones; over 85% were seen once. Here the sequenced sample was peripheral blood, taken on day 0 of AZD1222 vaccination. Every receptor here comes from an adult in good health. The CDR3 runs from the conserved cysteine through the conserved F or W. D genes are given only for firm matches. Clone size is given for some rows only: seen once, a few or many times, or a class if the clone is expanded.

size	J	V	D	CDR3	DNA
-	TRBJ2-5	TRBV7-7	-	CASSLGLGQIGETQYF	TGTGCCAGCAGCTTAGGACTCGGCCAGATAGGGGAGACCCAGTACTTC
-	TRBJ2-4	TRBV14	-	CASSQDTRVGRNIQYF	TGTGCCAGCAGCCAAGATACGAGGGTCGGAAGAAACATTCAGTACTTC
-	TRBJ2-2	TRBV6-5	-	CAVEGNTGELFF	TGTGCCGTGGAGGGCAACACCGGGGAGCTGTTTTTT
-	TRBJ2-7	TRBV6-5	-	CASSKQGHEQYF	TGTGCCAGCAGTAAACAGGGCCACGAGCAGTACTTC
-	TRBJ2-1	TRBV7-6	TRBD2	CASSSRGLAGTSYNEQFF	TGTGCCAGCAGTTCACGGGGGTTAGCGGGGACCTCCTACAATGAGCAGTTCTTC
-	TRBJ2-7	TRBV5-4	TRBD2	CASSLGAGGRSYEQYF	TGTGCCAGCAGCTTGGGAGCGGGGGGTAGGTCCTACGAGCAGTACTTC
-	TRBJ1-3	TRBV7-2	-	CASSLRPGNAGNTIYF	TGTGCCAGCAGTCTTCGACCAGGGAATGCTGGAAACACCATATATTTT
-	TRBJ2-6	TRBV27	-	CASTTGPVSGANVLTF	TGTGCCAGCACAACGGGCCCCGTCTCTGGGGCCAACGTCCTGACTTTC
-	TRBJ1-1	TRBV27	-	CASSLTVNTEAFF	TGTGCCAGCAGTTTGACGGTGAACACTGAAGCTTTCTTT
-	TRBJ2-3	TRBV13	-	CASSSGRGGTDTQYF	TGTGCCAGCAGCTCAGGGCGGGGAGGCACAGATACGCAGTATTTT
-	TRBJ2-2	TRBV7-9	TRBD1	CASSPGQGWTGELFF	TGTGCCAGCAGCCCAGGACAGGGGTGGACCGGGGAGCTGTTTTTT
-	TRBJ2-1	TRBV5-1	TRBD2	CASSLAGLAGYNEQFF	TGCGCCAGCAGCTTGGCCGGACTAGCGGGGTACAATGAGCAGTTCTTC
-	TRBJ2-7	TRBV11-2	TRBD2	CASSRAKREGLYEQYF	TGTGCCAGCAGCCGCGCTAAGCGGGAGGGCCTATACGAGCAGTACTTC
-	TRBJ2-3	TRBV19	-	CASRQVGTDTQYF	TGTGCCAGCAGACAGGTGGGGACAGATACGCAGTATTTT
-	TRBJ2-1	TRBV7-6	TRBD2	CASSLVSGRYNEQFF	TGTGCCAGCAGCTTAGTTTCCGGGAGGTACAATGAGCAGTTCTTC
-	TRBJ2-1	TRBV10-1	TRBD2	CASSDSREEFGNEQFF	TGCGCCAGCAGTGATTCGCGGGAGGAATTTGGCAATGAGCAGTTCTTC
-	TRBJ1-1	TRBV18	-	CASSPVEGGGTEAFF	TGTGCCAGCTCACCAGTCGAGGGCGGGGGCACTGAAGCTTTCTTT
-	TRBJ1-2	TRBV5-1	-	CASSLAGDYGYTF	TGCGCCAGCAGCCTTGCAGGGGACTATGGCTACACCTTC
-	TRBJ1-2	TRBV9	-	CASSVLGGGYTF	TGTGCCAGCAGCGTATTGGGAGGTGGCTACACCTTC
few	TRBJ1-1	TRBV29-1	-	CSVDIDRNTEAFF	TGCAGCGTTGACATTGACAGGAACACTGAAGCTTTCTTT
-	TRBJ2-1	TRBV25-1	-	CASSEYWQDNEQFF	TGTGCCAGCAGTGAATATTGGCAGGACAATGAGCAGTTCTTC
-	TRBJ1-3	TRBV7-9	-	CASSSPAPPSGNTIYF	TGTGCCAGCAGCTCCCCTGCGCCACCGTCAGGAAACACCATATATTTT
-	TRBJ2-2	TRBV4-2	-	CASSQDPGAGELFF	TGTGCCAGCAGCCAAGACCCAGGGGCCGGGGAGCTGTTTTTT
-	TRBJ1-1	TRBV5-1	-	CASSLLSDEAFF	TGCGCCAGCAGCTTGTTGTCGGATGAAGCTTTCTTT
-	TRBJ1-1	TRBV18	-	CASSPRAGGRGTEAFF	TGTGCCAGCTCACCGCGCGCGGGGGGGCGCGGAACTGAAGCTTTCTTT
-	TRBJ1-2	TRBV7-9	TRBD1	CASSLDRGHNYGYTF	TGTGCCAGCAGCTTAGACAGGGGACATAACTATGGCTACACCTTC
-	TRBJ1-2	TRBV3-1/TRBV3-2	-	CASSQLHRRTYGYTF	TGTGCCAGCAGCCAATTACACAGGCGCACCTATGGCTACACCTTC
-	TRBJ1-2	TRBV5-1	TRBD1	CASSPGQGGYTF	TGCGCCAGCAGCCCGGGACAGGGTGGCTACACCTTC
-	TRBJ2-1	TRBV6-1	TRBD2	CASRGDLAGGNEQFF	TGTGCCAGCAGGGGAGATTTAGCGGGAGGCAATGAGCAGTTCTTC
-	TRBJ1-1	TRBV27	-	CASSPGWGREAFF	TGTGCCAGCAGCCCGGGTTGGGGACGTGAAGCTTTCTTT
-	TRBJ1-6	TRBV20-1	-	CSASLEYNSPLHF	TGCAGTGCTAGTCTCGAATATAATTCACCCCTCCACTTT
-	TRBJ1-5	TRBV6-5	-	CATTRGGNQPQHF	TGTGCCACCACACGCGGGGGAAATCAGCCCCAGCATTTT
-	TRBJ1-1	TRBV27	TRBD1	CASSRTGGTEAFF	TGTGCCAGCAGCCGTACAGGGGGGACTGAAGCTTTCTTT
-	TRBJ2-1	TRBV5-6	-	CASSLLHGGANYNEQFF	TGTGCCAGCAGCTTGCTCCATGGGGGGGCGAACTACAATGAGCAGTTCTTC
-	TRBJ2-7	TRBV27	-	CASSLSTAGEQYF	TGTGCCAGCAGTTTATCAACGGCGGGGGAGCAGTACTTC
-	TRBJ2-7	TRBV6-5	-	CASPKDPGYEQYF	TGTGCCAGCCCGAAGGACCCCGGCTACGAGCAGTACTTC
-	TRBJ1-2	TRBV6-5	-	CASSYSPGPANYGYTF	TGTGCCAGCAGTTACTCGCCAGGGCCCGCTAACTATGGCTACACCTTC
-	TRBJ2-3	TRBV5-1	TRBD2	CASSLGTSGSTDTQYF	TGCGCCAGCAGCTTAGGCACTAGCGGGAGTACAGATACGCAGTATTTT
-	TRBJ1-5	TRBV14	-	CASSQDASSINQPQHF	TGTGCCAGCAGCCAAGATGCGAGTTCCATCAATCAGCCCCAGCATTTT
-	TRBJ1-1	TRBV12-3/TRBV12-4	-	CASSFISRGEAFF	TGTGCCAGCAGTTTTATCTCGAGGGGGGAAGCTTTCTTT
-	TRBJ1-2	TRBV10-1	TRBD1	CASSETTGGWGYTF	TGCGCCAGCAGCGAGACTACAGGGGGCTGGGGCTACACCTTC
-	TRBJ1-5	TRBV2	-	CASRGDGRNQPQHF	TGTGCCAGCAGGGGGGATGGACGCAATCAGCCCCAGCATTTT
few	TRBJ1-4	TRBV5-1	-	CASSLDAIRGSNEKLFF	TGCGCCAGCAGCTTGGACGCTATCCGGGGATCTAATGAAAAACTGTTTTTT
few	TRBJ2-7	TRBV14	-	CASSQEGTGLLEQYF	TGTGCCAGCAGCCAAGAAGGGACCGGACTCCTCGAGCAGTACTTC
-	TRBJ1-1	TRBV2	-	CASSSQLPGSNTEAFF	TGTGCCAGCAGCTCCCAACTTCCGGGTTCCAACACTGAAGCTTTCTTT
-	TRBJ1-2	TRBV3-1/TRBV3-2	-	CASSQMGAQGGGYTF	TGTGCCAGCAGCCAAATGGGGGCACAGGGCGGCGGCTACACCTTC
-	TRBJ1-4	TRBV27	TRBD1	CASSPRFGQGGEKLFF	TGTGCCAGCAGTCCTCGATTCGGACAGGGAGGAGAAAAACTGTTTTTT
-	TRBJ1-1	TRBV18	-	CASSPSPREGEAFF	TGTGCCAGCTCACCATCCCCCAGGGAAGGCGAAGCTTTCTTT
-	TRBJ1-1	TRBV20-1	-	CSAKQGGEAFF	TGCAGTGCAAAACAGGGCGGTGAAGCTTTCTTT
-	TRBJ2-7	TRBV30	-	CAWSFTGVTYEQYF	TGTGCCTGGAGTTTCACGGGGGTGACCTACGAGCAGTACTTC
-	TRBJ1-2	TRBV7-9	-	CASSPGSLNYGYTF	TGTGCCAGCAGCCCTGGTAGCTTAAACTATGGCTACACCTTC
-	TRBJ2-3	TRBV25-1	TRBD2	CASSGPLAGGTDTQYF	TGTGCCAGCAGTGGACCTCTAGCGGGAGGCACAGATACGCAGTATTTT
-	TRBJ1-1	TRBV29-1	-	CSVGPVEGEAFF	TGCAGCGTTGGACCGGTGGAGGGTGAAGCTTTCTTT
-	TRBJ1-2	TRBV18	-	CASSPGAGYGYTF	TGTGCCAGCTCACCGGGGGCGGGCTATGGCTACACCTTC
-	TRBJ2-5	TRBV7-2	-	CASSFQRQETQYF	TGTGCCAGCAGCTTCCAACGCCAAGAGACCCAGTACTTC
-	TRBJ2-7	TRBV5-1	TRBD1	CASSSGQGMEYEQYF	TGCGCCAGCAGCTCGGGACAGGGGATGGAGTACGAGCAGTACTTC
-	TRBJ2-7	TRBV10-3	TRBD2	CAISPAGAVEQYF	TGTGCCATCAGTCCGGCGGGAGCTGTCGAGCAGTACTTC
-	TRBJ2-2	TRBV2	TRBD1	CASSVRGHITGELFF	TGTGCCAGCAGTGTCAGGGGGCATATCACCGGGGAGCTGTTTTTT
-	TRBJ1-4	TRBV3-1/TRBV3-2	-	CASSTGFGWEKLFF	TGTGCCAGCAGCACAGGGTTTGGTTGGGAAAAACTGTTTTTT